Presented here are 21 T cell receptor beta chains from one specimen sequenced in a study of T cell responses to AZD1222 COVID-19 vaccine. TCRdb's copy holds only in-frame clones and misses some; the assay was immunoSEQ multiplex PCR. Counted here are over 130,000 clones, roughly 92% occurring once; the ten biggest clones make up approximately 4.8%. This sample comprised peripheral blood, obtained on day 0 of AZD1222 vaccination. The receptors here all came from an adult in good health.

This rearrangement joins TRBV19 to TRBJ1-2, with 12 bases that match TRBD1. Germline V lookup: CDR1 LNHDA, CDR2 SQIVND (reference sequence). The CDR3 has 14 amino acids. J was trimmed by 12 bases and V by 5 bases; bases with no gene match: 10. For the CDR3, the DNA is TGTGCCAGTAGTGGGGAACCGGGACAGGGGGCTCACACCTTC. Translated: CASSGEPGQGAHTF. The full variable domain, completed using reference TRBV19 and TRBJ1-2, is DGGITQSPKYLFRKEGQNVTLSCEQNLNHDAMYWYRQDPGQGLRLIYYSQIVNDFQKGDIAEGYSVSREKKESFPLTVTSAQKNPTAFYLCASSGEPGQGAHTFGSGTRLTVV.

The chain carries TRBV21-1 and TRBJ2-5. TRBV21-1 is described as a pseudogene. The CDR3 runs to 16 residues. The CDR3 sequence: CASSWPDGLRGETQYF. DNA for the CDR3: TGTGCCAGCAGTTGGCCTGATGGGCTGAGGGGAGAGACCCAGTACTTC.

The CDR3 sequence is CASSQRDRGNTEAFF. In DNA form, the CDR3 reads TGTGCCAGCAGTCAACGAGACAGGGGTAACACTGAAGCTTTCTTT. The chain carries TRBV6-5 and TRBJ1-1, with TRBD1 identical over 8 bases. The CDR3 sequence is 15 residues long. V lost 5 bases and J lost 2; bases outside the gene matches: 7. Per the germline V gene, CDR1 is MNHEY and CDR2 is SVGAGI.

The chain carries TRBV10-3 and TRBJ1-5; 7 nucleotides line up with TRBD1. J gave up 2 bases and V 0 bases, and 4 bases lay outside the gene matches. This CDR3 is 16 amino acids long. Germline values: CDR1 ENHRY, CDR2 SYGVKD. CDR3 protein: CAISESTGSGNQPQHF. CDR3 in DNA: TGTGCCATCAGTGAGTCGACAGGGTCGGGCAATCAGCCCCAGCATTTT.

The chain is built from TRBV6-5 and TRBJ2-4; D ambiguous. Trimming left V 0 bases short and J 3 bases short, with 6 bases between. Germline V gene sequence: CDR1 MNHEY, CDR2 SVGAGI. This CDR3 is built from 14 residues. The CDR3: CASSYSPGKNIQYF. As DNA, the CDR3 is TGTGCCAGCAGTTACTCGCCGGGCAAAAACATTCAGTACTTC.

The chain joins TRBV16 to TRBJ1-3, with D possibly matching TRBD1 (6 bases). The length of the CDR3 is 16 residues. V was pared by 3 bases and J by 2 bases, with 14 bases between. Germline assignment: CDR1 KGHSY and CDR2 FQNENV. In nucleotides, the CDR3 is TGTGCCAGCAGCCAGTCCCAACAGGGTACTGGAAACACCATATATTTT. It translates to CASSQSQQGTGNTIYF.

The V and J genes are TRBV5-1 and TRBJ1-2, with D tentatively TRBD1 (5 bases). CDR1 and CDR2 (germline): SGHRS, YFSETQ. Trimming pared 4 bases from V and 4 bases from J, leaving 17 bases between. The CDR3 covers 15 residues. The CDR3 loop reads CASSVEEGRIYGYTF. The CDR3 DNA reads as TGCGCCAGCAGCGTTGAAGAGGGACGGATCTATGGCTACACCTTC.

This clone was counted once. V gene TRBV28 combines with J gene TRBJ1-2; tentatively, D is TRBD1 (6 bases). The germline gives CDR1 MDHEN, CDR2 SYDVKM. The length of the CDR3 is 12 residues. Trimming took 5 bases from V and 4 from J, leaving 8 bases between them. CDR3 residues: CASSQGFYGYTF. As DNA, the CDR3 is TGTGCCAGCAGTCAGGGGTTCTATGGCTACACCTTC.

V is TRBV27 and J is TRBJ2-7; TRBD1 matches at 8 bases. Germline V gene lookup returns CDR1 MNHEY and CDR2 SMNVEV (reference sequence). The CDR3 covers 14 residues. The V and J ends lost 6 bases and 3 bases, in that order; junction bases with no gene match: 7. The CDR3: CASSQTGAFYEQYF. The CDR3 DNA reads as TGTGCCAGCAGCCAGACAGGGGCCTTCTACGAGCAGTACTTC.

This chain joins TRBV11-2 and TRBJ2-2; D is possibly TRBD1 or TRBD2 (6 bases each). CDR1 is SGHAT and CDR2 is FQNNGV in the germline V gene. V dropped 3 bases and J dropped 7 bases, with 12 bases sitting between them. CDR3 size: 14 residues. CDR3 bases: TGTGCCAGCAGCTTGGGGGCCGGGAGCGGGGAGCTGTTTTTT. It codes for CASSLGAGSGELFF.

The chain links TRBV5-1 to TRBJ1-4; TRBD1 might be the D (6 bases). This CDR3 has 15 amino acids. Deletions cut 1 base from V and 3 bases from J, with 10 bases between. Germline CDR1 and CDR2: SGHRS and YFSETQ. Here the CDR3 reads CASSLTGRSNEKLFF. The CDR3 nucleotides are TGCGCCAGCAGCTTGACAGGGAGATCTAATGAAAAACTGTTTTTT. Full variable domain (missing parts from reference TRBV5-1 and TRBJ1-4): KAGVTQTPRYLIKTRGQQVTLSCSPISGHRSVSWYQQTPGQGLQFLFEYFSETQRNKGNFPGRFSGRQFSNSRSEMNVSTLELGDSALYLCASSLTGRSNEKLFFGSGTQLSVL.

The V and J genes are TRBV20-1 and TRBJ1-4; D not resolved. Germline V CDR1 and CDR2: DFQATT, SNEGSKA (reference sequence). The CDR3 loop spans 13 amino acids. The ends were cut back, 3 bases at V and 3 bases at J, with 8 bases in the middle. CDR3: CSASAGANEKLFF. The DNA for the CDR3 is TGCAGTGCTAGTGCAGGAGCTAATGAAAAACTGTTTTTT.

The DNA of the CDR3 is TGCGCCAGCATGGGGGGCTTGACAGATACGCAGTATTTT. Its translation is CASMGGLTDTQYF. The chain joins TRBV5-1 to TRBJ2-3; D might be TRBD1 or TRBD2, each matching 6 bases. The germline CDR1 and CDR2 sequences are SGHRS and YFSETQ. This CDR3 region has 13 residues. V lost 6 bases and J 3 bases, leaving 11 bases between the germline ends.

The chain employs TRBV7-9 and TRBJ2-7, with a possible D match to TRBD2 (6 bases). The V gene lost 7 bases and the J gene lost 6 bases, with 19 bases spanning the gap. This CDR3 comprises 14 residues. Germline-derived CDR1 and CDR2 are SEHNR and FQNEAQ (reference sequence). The CDR3 sequence: CASIPGWGEGEQYF. Written as DNA, the CDR3 is TGTGCCAGCATCCCCGGCTGGGGGGAAGGCGAGCAGTACTTC.

The chain uses TRBV21-1 and TRBJ2-1; TRBD1, as called in the table, went unchecked against the DNA. TRBV21-1 is a known pseudogene. CDR3 size: 16 residues. Here the CDR3 reads CASSFTGQGAWNEQFF. DNA of the CDR3: TGTGCCAGCAGCTTCACCGGACAGGGGGCATGGAATGAGCAGTTCTTC.

This chain links TRBV5-4 with TRBJ2-2, with D maybe TRBD2 (6 bases). Germline CDR1 SGHNT, CDR2 YYREEE (reference sequence). Trimming took off 4 bases at V and 1 base at J, with 8 bases between the two ends. The CDR3 covers 14 residues. This chain's CDR3 is CASSGGVNTGELFF. The CDR3 DNA reads as TGTGCCAGCAGCGGAGGGGTGAACACCGGGGAGCTGTTTTTT.

V and J are TRBV5-5 and TRBJ1-1; 8 bases are shared with TRBD1. The junction had 8 bases not matched to a gene; V was cut back by 3 bases and J by 1 base. The CDR3 extends over 16 amino acids. Germline CDR1 reads SGHKS; CDR2 reads YYEKEE (reference sequence). The CDR3 nucleotides read TGTGCCAGCAGCTACCCTCAGGACAGGGAGAACACTGAAGCTTTCTTT. Translated, it gives CASSYPQDRENTEAFF.

The CDR3 protein is CASSKGLAGAHPEQYF. The CDR3 bases are TGTGCCAGCAGTAAGGGACTAGCGGGAGCTCACCCCGAGCAGTACTTC. V is TRBV2 and J is TRBJ2-7; TRBD2 aligns across 14 bases. Germline trimming cut 5 bases from V and 6 bases from J; bases unmatched to any gene: 9. This CDR3 spans 16 amino acids. The V gene's germline CDR1 is SNHLY and CDR2 FYNNEI.

The rearrangement links TRBV27 to TRBJ2-1, with D perhaps TRBD2 (5 bases). Germline V gene lookup returns CDR1 MNHEY and CDR2 SMNVEV (reference sequence). This CDR3 region has 16 residues. With 0 bases removed from V and 8 bases from J, the gap between germline ends came to 17 bases. The CDR3 loop is CASSLSPGPGRDEQFF. For the CDR3, the DNA is TGTGCCAGCAGTTTATCACCCGGACCGGGAAGGGATGAGCAGTTCTTC.

The genes are TRBV9 and TRBJ2-2; no definite D call. The germline V gene has CDR1 SGDLS and CDR2 YYNGEE. The CDR3 sequence is 15 residues long. Trimming cost V 4 bases and J 3 bases, with 13 bases left between them. CDR3 region: CASSFMIGDTGELFF. CDR3 DNA: TGTGCCAGCAGCTTTATGATTGGTGACACCGGGGAGCTGTTTTTT.

This clone was recorded once. V and J are TRBV15 and TRBJ2-7, with D possibly matching TRBD1 (5 bases). The CDR3 runs 13 residues. Per the germline V gene, CDR1 is LNHNV and CDR2 is YYDKDF (reference sequence). V lost 3 bases and J lost 4, with 10 bases in between. The CDR3 DNA follows: TGTGCCACCAGCAGGGACACGGTATACGAGCAGTACTTC. Residues: CATSRDTVYEQYF.